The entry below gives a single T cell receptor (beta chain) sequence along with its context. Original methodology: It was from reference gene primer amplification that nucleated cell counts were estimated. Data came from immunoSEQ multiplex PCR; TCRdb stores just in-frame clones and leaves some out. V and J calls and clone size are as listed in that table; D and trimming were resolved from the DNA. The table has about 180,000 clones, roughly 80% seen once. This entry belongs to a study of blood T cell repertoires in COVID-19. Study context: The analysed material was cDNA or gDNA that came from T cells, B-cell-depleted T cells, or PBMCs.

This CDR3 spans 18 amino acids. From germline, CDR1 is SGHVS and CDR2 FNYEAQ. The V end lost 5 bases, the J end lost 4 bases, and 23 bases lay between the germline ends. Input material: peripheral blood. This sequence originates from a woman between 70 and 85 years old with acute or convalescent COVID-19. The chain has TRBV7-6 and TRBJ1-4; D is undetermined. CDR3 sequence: CASSLRIRALEVNEKLFF. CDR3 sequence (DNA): TGTGCCAGCAGCCTTCGGATCAGAGCTTTAGAGGTTAATGAAAAACTGTTTTTT. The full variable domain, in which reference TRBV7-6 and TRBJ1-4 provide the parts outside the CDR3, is GAGVSQSPRYKVTKRGQDVALRCDPISGHVSLYWYRQALGQGPEFLTYFNYEAQQDKSGLPNDRFSAERPEGSISTLTIQRTEQRDSAMYRCASSLRIRALEVNEKLFFGSGTQLSVL.